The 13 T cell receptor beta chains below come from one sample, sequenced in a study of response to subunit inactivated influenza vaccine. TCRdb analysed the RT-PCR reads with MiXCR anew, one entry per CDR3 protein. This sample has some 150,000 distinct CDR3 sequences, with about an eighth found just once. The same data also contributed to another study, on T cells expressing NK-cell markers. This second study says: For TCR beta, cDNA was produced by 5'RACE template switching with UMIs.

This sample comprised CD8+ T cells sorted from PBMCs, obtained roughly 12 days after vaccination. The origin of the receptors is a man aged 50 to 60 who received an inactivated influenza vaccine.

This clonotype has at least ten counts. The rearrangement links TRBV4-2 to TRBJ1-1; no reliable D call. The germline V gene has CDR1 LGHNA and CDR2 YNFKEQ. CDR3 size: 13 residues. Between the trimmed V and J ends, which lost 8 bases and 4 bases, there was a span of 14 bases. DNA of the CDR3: TGTGCCAGCGAGGAAAAGGCGAGCACTGAAGCTTTCTTT. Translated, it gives CASEEKASTEAFF.

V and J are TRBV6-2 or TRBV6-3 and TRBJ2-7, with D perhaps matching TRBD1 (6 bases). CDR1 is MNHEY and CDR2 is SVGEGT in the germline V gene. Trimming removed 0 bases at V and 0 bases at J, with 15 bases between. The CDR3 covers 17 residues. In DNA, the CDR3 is TGTGCCAGCAGTTACTCAAAGACAGGAAGGAGCTCCTACGAGCAGTACTTC. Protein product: CASSYSKTGRSSYEQYF.

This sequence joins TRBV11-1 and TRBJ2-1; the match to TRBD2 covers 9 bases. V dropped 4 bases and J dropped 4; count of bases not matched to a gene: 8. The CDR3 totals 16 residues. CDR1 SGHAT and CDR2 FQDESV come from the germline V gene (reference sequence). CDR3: CASSSFSGSAYNEQFF. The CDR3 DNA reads TGTGCCAGCAGCTCATTTAGCGGGAGTGCGTACAATGAGCAGTTCTTC.

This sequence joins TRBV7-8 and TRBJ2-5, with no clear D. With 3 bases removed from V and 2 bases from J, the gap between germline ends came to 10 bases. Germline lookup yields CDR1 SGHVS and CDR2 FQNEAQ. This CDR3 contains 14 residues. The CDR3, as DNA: TGTGCCAGCAGCTTGAACACCGGTCAAGAGACCCAGTACTTC. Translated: CASSLNTGQETQYF.

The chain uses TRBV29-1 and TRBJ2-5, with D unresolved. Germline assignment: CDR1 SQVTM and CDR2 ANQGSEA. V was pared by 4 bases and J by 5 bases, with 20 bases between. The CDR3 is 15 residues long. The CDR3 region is CSVVGPTLSAETQYF. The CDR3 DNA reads TGCAGCGTTGTAGGGCCCACTTTGAGCGCGGAGACCCAGTACTTC.

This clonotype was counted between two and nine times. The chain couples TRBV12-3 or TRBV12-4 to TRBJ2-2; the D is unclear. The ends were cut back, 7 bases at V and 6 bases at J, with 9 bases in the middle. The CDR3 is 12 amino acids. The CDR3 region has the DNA TGTGCCAGCACCAATAACGCCGGGGAGCTGTTTTTT. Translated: CASTNNAGELFF.

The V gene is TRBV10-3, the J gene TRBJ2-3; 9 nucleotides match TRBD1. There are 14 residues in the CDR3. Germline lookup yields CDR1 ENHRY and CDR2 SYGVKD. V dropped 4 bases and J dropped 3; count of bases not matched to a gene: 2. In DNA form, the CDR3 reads TGTGCCATCAGTGGACAGGGGGTAACAGATACGCAGTATTTT. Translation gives CAISGQGVTDTQYF.

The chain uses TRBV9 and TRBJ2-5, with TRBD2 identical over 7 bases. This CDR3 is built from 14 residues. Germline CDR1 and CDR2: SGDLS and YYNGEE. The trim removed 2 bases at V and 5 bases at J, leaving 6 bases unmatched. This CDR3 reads CASSVQGGVETQYF. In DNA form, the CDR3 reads TGTGCCAGCAGCGTCCAGGGAGGGGTGGAGACCCAGTACTTC.

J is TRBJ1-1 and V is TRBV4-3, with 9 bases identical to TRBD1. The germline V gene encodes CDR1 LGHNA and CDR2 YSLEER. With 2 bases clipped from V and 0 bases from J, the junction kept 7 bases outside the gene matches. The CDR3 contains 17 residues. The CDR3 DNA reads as TGCGCCAGCAGCCAATCCCCGGGACAGGGCATGAACACTGAAGCTTTCTTT. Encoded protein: CASSQSPGQGMNTEAFF.

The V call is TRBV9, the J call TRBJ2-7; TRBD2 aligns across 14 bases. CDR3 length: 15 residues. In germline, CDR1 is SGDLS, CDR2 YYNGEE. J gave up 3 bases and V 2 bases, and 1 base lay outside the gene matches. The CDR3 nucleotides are TGTGCCAGCAGCGTGGGGACTAGCGGGGGCTACGAGCAGTACTTC. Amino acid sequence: CASSVGTSGGYEQYF.

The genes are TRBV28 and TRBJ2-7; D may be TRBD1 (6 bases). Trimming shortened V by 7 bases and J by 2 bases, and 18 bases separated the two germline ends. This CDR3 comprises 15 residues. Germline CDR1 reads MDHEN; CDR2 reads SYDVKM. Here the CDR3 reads CASTPSTGSTYEQYF. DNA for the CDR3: TGTGCCAGCACACCATCGACAGGTTCTACCTACGAGCAGTACTTC.

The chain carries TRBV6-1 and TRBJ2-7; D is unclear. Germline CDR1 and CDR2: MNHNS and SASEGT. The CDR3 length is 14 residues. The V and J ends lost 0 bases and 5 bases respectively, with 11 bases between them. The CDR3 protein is CASSEALSEDEQYF. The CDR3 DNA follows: TGTGCCAGCAGTGAAGCGCTCTCGGAAGACGAGCAGTACTTC.

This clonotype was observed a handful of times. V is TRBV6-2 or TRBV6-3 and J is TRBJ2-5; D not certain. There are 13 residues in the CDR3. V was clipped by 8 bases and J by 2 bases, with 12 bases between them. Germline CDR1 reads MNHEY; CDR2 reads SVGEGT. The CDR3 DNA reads TGTGCCAGCTCAGGTACAGATCAAGAGACCCAGTACTTC. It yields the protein CASSGTDQETQYF.